These 5 T cell receptor beta chains were all obtained from the same sample, sequenced in a study of CD8 T cells in Susac syndrome. A quantity of about 0.45 to 1 ug RNA underwent reverse transcription using random hexamers. TCRdb passed the immunoSEQ multiplex PCR reads through MiXCR, listing each CDR3 protein once. The table includes over 200,000 distinct CDR3 sequences, approximately 95% detected once. Input material: CD4+ T cells from PBMCs. These receptor sequences come from a human donor with multiple sclerosis.

The CDR3 bases are TGTGCCACCAGTCGTGAGGGACAGGGCTCAGATACGCAGTATTTT. Its protein is CATSREGQGSDTQYF. V and J are TRBV24-1 and TRBJ2-3, with TRBD1 identical over 9 bases. This CDR3 has 15 amino acids. CDR1 and CDR2 from the germline V gene are KGHDR and SFDVKD. Losses at the gene ends were 6 bases for V and 4 bases for J; bases not matched to a gene: 7.

V is TRBV4-1 and J is TRBJ2-5; D is ambiguous. Trimming shortened V by 0 bases and J by 4 bases, and 9 bases separated the two germline ends. Germline V gives CDR1 MGHRA, CDR2 YSYEKL. The length of the CDR3 is 14 residues. The CDR3 loop is CASSQEVFVETQYF. CDR3 DNA sequence: TGCGCCAGCAGCCAAGAGGTTTTCGTAGAGACCCAGTACTTC.

This clonotype is a singleton in its sample. The CDR3 is CASSQDIGGDTDTQYF. For the CDR3, the DNA is TGTGCCAGCAGCCAAGATATTGGGGGGGACACAGATACGCAGTATTTT. The chain carries TRBV3-1 and TRBJ2-3; 7 bases map to TRBD2. The CDR3 sequence is 16 residues long. Per germline, CDR1 LGHDT and CDR2 YNNKEL (reference sequence). Losses at the gene ends were 0 bases for V and 2 bases for J; bases not matched to a gene: 5.

The chain carries TRBV20-1 and TRBJ2-3; possibly TRBD1 or TRBD2 for D (6 bases each). The germline V and J ends were trimmed by 0 bases and 0 bases, with 10 bases remaining between them. The CDR3 runs 15 residues. Germline CDR1 and CDR2: DFQATT and SNEGSKA (reference sequence). CDR3 DNA sequence: TGCAGTGCTAGAGACGGGGGCACTAGCACAGATACGCAGTATTTT. Translating gives CSARDGGTSTDTQYF.

This clonotype appeared once. V usage is TRBV6-6 and J usage is TRBJ2-5; the D gene is possibly TRBD2 (7 bases). CDR1 is MNHNY and CDR2 is SVGAGI in the germline V gene (reference sequence). The CDR3 extends over 14 amino acids. Trimming cost V 2 bases and J 4 bases, with 11 bases left between them. The CDR3 bases are TGTGCCAGCAGTTACCGGGGGGCGGGAGAGACCCAGTACTTC. Protein: CASSYRGAGETQYF.